Following are 32 T cell receptor beta chains from one sample sequenced in a study of T cell responses to AZD1222 COVID-19 vaccine. Assay: immunoSEQ multiplex PCR; the TCRdb copy retains only in-frame clones and omits some. Among about 130,000 clones listed, around 90% were seen once. The sequences come from peripheral blood, collected on day 0 of MenACWY control vaccination. All receptors derive from an adult in good health.

The chain couples TRBV5-1 to TRBJ1-5, with D maybe TRBD1 (5 bases). The CDR3 is 13 amino acids. The germline V and J ends were trimmed by 5 bases and 9 bases, with 15 bases remaining between them. Per the germline V gene, CDR1 is SGHRS and CDR2 is YFSETQ. In DNA form, the CDR3 reads TGCGCCAGCAGTTCTGACACAGGAGGGCCCCAGCATTTT. Translation gives CASSSDTGGPQHF.

This sequence joins TRBV4-1 and TRBJ1-5, with no clear D. Germline V gene data show CDR1 as MGHRA and CDR2 as YSYEKL. The CDR3 runs to 17 residues. Trimming removed 3 bases from V and 3 bases from J, with 18 bases in between. As DNA, the CDR3 is TGCGCCAGCAGCCACGCAACGGGAGGGTCCAACAATCAGCCCCAGCATTTT. The encoded protein is CASSHATGGSNNQPQHF.

The V gene is TRBV29-1, the J gene TRBJ1-3; D remains ambiguous. CDR1 SQVTM and CDR2 ANQGSEA come from the germline V gene. The germline V and J ends were trimmed by 5 bases and 0 bases, with 17 bases remaining between them. CDR3 size: 16 residues. The CDR3 loop reads CSVLLDSFSSGNTIYF. As DNA, the CDR3 is TGCAGCGTTCTACTTGACTCTTTCTCCTCTGGAAACACCATATATTTT.

This sequence joins TRBV19 and TRBJ2-7; D may correspond to TRBD1 or TRBD2 (7 bases each). This CDR3 is built from 13 residues. In germline, CDR1 is LNHDA, CDR2 SQIVND (reference sequence). V lost 3 bases and J lost 6, with 12 bases in between. The CDR3 sequence is CASSIGRGGEQYF. CDR3 DNA sequence: TGTGCCAGTAGTATCGGCAGGGGGGGCGAGCAGTACTTC.

The chain joins TRBV11-3 to TRBJ2-3; D remains unclear. CDR1 SGHNT and CDR2 YENEEA come from the germline V gene. The CDR3 covers 13 residues. V lost 1 base to trimming and J lost 3 bases, with 5 bases between them. CDR3 nucleotides: TGTGCCAGCAGCTTAGCGGGTACAGATACGCAGTATTTT. Its protein is CASSLAGTDTQYF.

Only one count was recorded for this clone. The CDR3 loop is CASSIYGTSDSYEQYF. CDR3 DNA: TGTGCCAGCAGTATCTACGGGACTAGCGATTCCTACGAGCAGTACTTC. The V and J genes are TRBV27 and TRBJ2-7; 10 nucleotides align to TRBD2. The V gene's germline CDR1 is MNHEY and CDR2 SMNVEV (reference sequence). The junction had 8 bases not matched to a gene; V was cut back by 5 bases and J by 1 base. CDR3 length: 16 amino acids.

Concerning this clone: Other nucleotide sequences from this sample produce the same CDR3. The J gene is TRBJ2-7, the V gene TRBV5-1; no clear D. The CDR3 length is 13 residues. The germline V gene encodes CDR1 SGHRS and CDR2 YFSETQ. V lost 0 bases, J lost 1 base, and 5 bases lay in between. The CDR3 nucleotides read TGCGCCAGCAGCTTGGTGGGGTCCTACGAGCAGTACTTC. This encodes CASSLVGSYEQYF.

V is TRBV9 and J is TRBJ2-7; no clear D gene. This CDR3 has 17 residues. The V gene's germline CDR1 is SGDLS and CDR2 YYNGEE. Trimming removed 3 bases at V and 4 bases at J, with 23 bases between. The CDR3 loop reads CASSALDTPPPGYEQYF. Written as DNA, the CDR3 is TGTGCCAGCAGCGCGTTAGACACACCCCCCCCAGGTTACGAGCAGTACTTC. Full variable domain (rest looked up from reference TRBV9 and TRBJ2-7): DSGVTQTPKHLITATGQRVTLRCSPRSGDLSVYWYQQSLDQGLQFLIQYYNGEERAKGNILERFSAQQFPDLHSELNLSSLELGDSALYFCASSALDTPPPGYEQYFGPGTRLTVT.

The V gene is TRBV18, the J gene TRBJ2-7, with TRBD1 matching 9 bases. The CDR3 sequence is 14 residues long. In germline, CDR1 is KGHSH, CDR2 LQKENI. V shed 4 bases and J 1 base; nucleotides not matched to a gene: 2. The DNA of the CDR3 is TGTGCCAGCTCACGGGGACAGGGATCCTACGAGCAGTACTTC. Its translation is CASSRGQGSYEQYF.

The chain links TRBV2 to TRBJ1-5; 10 bases match TRBD1. V was pared by 4 bases and J by 4 bases, with 10 bases of the junction left unmatched. Germline V gene sequence: CDR1 SNHLY, CDR2 FYNNEI. CDR3 length equals 17 residues. The chain's CDR3 is CASSGRTGTGVNQPQHF. CDR3 nucleotides: TGTGCCAGCAGTGGTCGAACCGGGACAGGGGTAAATCAGCCCCAGCATTTT. The whole variable domain, remainder taken from reference TRBV2 and TRBJ1-5, is EPEVTQTPSHQVTQMGQEVILRCVPISNHLYFYWYRQILGQKVEFLVSFYNNEISEKSEIFDDQFSVERPDGSNFTLKIRSTKLEDSAMYFCASSGRTGTGVNQPQHFGDGTRLSIL.

CDR3 coding DNA: TGTGCCAGCAGCTCCGACAGGGGGCGCTACGAGCAGTACTTC. It yields the protein CASSSDRGRYEQYF. V is TRBV7-9 and J is TRBJ2-7; 10 nucleotides match TRBD1. This CDR3 region has 14 residues. CDR1 is SEHNR and CDR2 is FQNEAQ in the germline V gene (reference sequence). The trim removed 4 bases at V and 3 bases at J, leaving 3 bases unmatched.

The chain links TRBV2 to TRBJ2-5; D not resolved. V was cut by 2 bases and J by 12 bases, with 10 bases left in between. This CDR3 comprises 11 residues. CDR1 is SNHLY and CDR2 is FYNNEI in the germline V gene. The CDR3 region has the DNA TGTGCCAGCAGTGAATCGAGCAAGGAGTACTTC. This encodes CASSESSKEYF.

This rearrangement joins TRBV6-5 to TRBJ2-7; 10 positions match TRBD2. There are 16 residues in the CDR3. The V and J ends lost 2 bases and 3 bases, in that order; junction bases with no gene match: 7. CDR1 is MNHEY and CDR2 is SVGAGI in the germline V gene. The CDR3 DNA reads TGTGCCAGCAGTTACCGCGGCGCTAGCGGGAGCTACGAGCAGTACTTC. Translating gives CASSYRGASGSYEQYF.

This chain connects TRBV6-5 to TRBJ2-7; D might be TRBD2 (5 bases). V was trimmed by 6 bases and J by 9 bases, leaving 18 bases between them. Germline CDR1 MNHEY, CDR2 SVGAGI. The CDR3 has 13 amino acids. The CDR3 sequence is CASRPPGSSVQYF. The CDR3 DNA follows: TGTGCCAGCAGGCCACCGGGGAGTTCGGTGCAGTACTTC.

This chain uses TRBV12-3 or TRBV12-4 with TRBJ2-5, with D perhaps matching TRBD1 (5 bases). The V end was cut by 7 bases, the J end by 5 bases, with 11 bases between. This CDR3 is 12 amino acids long. CDR3 residues: CASTGQGETQYF. CDR3 coding DNA: TGTGCCAGCACCGGACAAGGGGAGACCCAGTACTTC.

The chain employs TRBV5-1 and TRBJ2-3, with 10 bases matching TRBD2. The V and J ends lost 4 bases and 4 bases, in that order; junction bases with no gene match: 6. The length of the CDR3 is 15 residues. The germline CDR1 and CDR2 sequences are SGHRS and YFSETQ. CDR3 amino acids: CASSVTTSGSDTQYF. As DNA, the CDR3 is TGCGCCAGCAGCGTGACGACTAGCGGGTCAGATACGCAGTATTTT. Together with reference TRBV5-1 and TRBJ2-3, the CDR3 gives the full variable domain: KAGVTQTPRYLIKTRGQQVTLSCSPISGHRSVSWYQQTPGQGLQFLFEYFSETQRNKGNFPGRFSGRQFSNSRSEMNVSTLELGDSALYLCASSVTTSGSDTQYFGPGTRLTVL.

The chain links TRBV28 to TRBJ2-7; 10 nucleotides agree with TRBD2. The CDR3 sequence is 20 residues long. J lost 2 bases, V lost 4 bases, and 20 bases had no gene match. Germline V lookup: CDR1 MDHEN, CDR2 SYDVKM. CDR3 sequence (DNA): TGTGCCAGCAGTTACCTTGGGGCTAGCGGGAGTGGGGGTCCTCCCTACGAGCAGTACTTC. It yields the protein CASSYLGASGSGGPPYEQYF.

V usage is TRBV27 and J usage is TRBJ2-3; TRBD2 might be the D (6 bases). Germline CDR1 is MNHEY and CDR2 is SMNVEV (reference sequence). CDR3 length: 15 amino acids. V lost 8 bases and J lost 2, with 17 bases in between. CDR3 region: CASGRGGTPTDTQYF. DNA for the CDR3: TGTGCCAGCGGACGGGGCGGGACCCCCACAGATACGCAGTATTTT.

This rearrangement joins TRBV6-5 to TRBJ1-1; TRBD1 aligns across 9 bases. Germline V gene lookup returns CDR1 MNHEY and CDR2 SVGAGI. CDR3 length: 15 amino acids. Trimming removed 4 bases from V and 5 bases from J; junction bases left unmatched: 8. CDR3 DNA: TGTGCCAGCAGTTCCACAGGGGGCGCAGGAACTGAAGCTTTCTTT. Translated, it gives CASSSTGGAGTEAFF.

The V gene is TRBV11-3, the J gene TRBJ2-1; 7 nucleotides agree with TRBD1. CDR3 length: 12 amino acids. V gave up 4 bases and J gave up 8 bases; unmatched junction bases: 2. CDR1 is SGHNT and CDR2 is YENEEA in the germline V gene. CDR3 DNA: TGTGCCAGCAGCTCACAGGGGCATGAGCAGTTCTTC. This gives the protein CASSSQGHEQFF.

This clone was observed many times. The V call is TRBV7-9, the J call TRBJ2-3; 10 nucleotides match TRBD2. Germline assignment: CDR1 SEHNR and CDR2 FQNEAQ (reference sequence). CDR3 length equals 16 residues. With V trimmed by 3 bases and J by 6 bases, 9 bases remained unmatched. The CDR3 DNA is TGTGCCAGCAGCTTGGGGCTAGCGGGAGTAAGTGATACGCAGTATTTT. Translated, it gives CASSLGLAGVSDTQYF.

The chain carries TRBV6-5 and TRBJ1-5; no clear D gene. The CDR3 consists of 15 residues. Trimming removed 4 bases at V and 7 bases at J, with 17 bases between. Germline CDR1 reads MNHEY; CDR2 reads SVGAGI. The CDR3, as DNA: TGTGCCAGCAGTTCTTTTGGAACAGCGGGACAGCCCCAGCATTTT. It translates to CASSSFGTAGQPQHF.

V and J are TRBV5-1 and TRBJ1-2; unclear D gene. The CDR3 runs to 14 residues. V shed 0 bases and J shed 8 bases, with 14 bases lying between them. Germline CDR1 and CDR2: SGHRS and YFSETQ. This CDR3 reads CASSLAAQTYGYTF. The CDR3 nucleotides read TGCGCCAGCAGCTTGGCCGCGCAGACCTACGGCTACACCTTC.

The V gene is TRBV19, the J gene TRBJ2-7; 8 positions agree with TRBD2. Germline lookup yields CDR1 LNHDA and CDR2 SQIVND (reference sequence). Germline trimming cut 5 bases from V and 3 bases from J; bases unmatched to any gene: 6. CDR3 length: 14 residues. CDR3 amino acids: CASSPAGVNYEQYF. In DNA form, the CDR3 reads TGTGCCAGTAGTCCAGCGGGAGTAAACTACGAGCAGTACTTC.

The chain couples TRBV7-2 to TRBJ1-2; unclear D gene. The CDR3 spans 12 residues. Germline CDR1 is SGHTA and CDR2 is FQGNSA. The V end was cut by 1 base, the J end by 4 bases, with 4 bases between. The CDR3: CASSLVSYGYTF. As DNA, the CDR3 is TGTGCCAGCAGCTTAGTGTCCTATGGCTACACCTTC.

The CDR3 is CASSQSKSNQPQHF. The CDR3 bases are TGTGCCAGCAGCCAAAGCAAGAGCAATCAGCCCCAGCATTTT. V gene TRBV3-1 (or the pseudogene TRBV3-2) combines with J gene TRBJ1-5; D gene unclear. The CDR3 runs 14 residues. V was shortened by 2 bases and J by 1 base, with 6 bases between the two germline ends. The germline V gene encodes CDR1 LGHDT and CDR2 YNNKEL (reference sequence).

The rearrangement joins TRBV6-1 to TRBJ1-1; D uncertain. CDR3 length: 13 amino acids. Trimming took 3 bases from V and 2 from J, leaving 7 bases between them. Germline CDR1 is MNHNS and CDR2 is SASEGT. This CDR3 reads CASSDRSNTEAFF. CDR3 nucleotide sequence: TGTGCCAGCAGTGACAGGAGCAACACTGAAGCTTTCTTT.

This chain joins TRBV28 and TRBJ1-2; D not resolved. The CDR3 loop spans 13 amino acids. CDR1 is MDHEN and CDR2 is SYDVKM in the germline V gene. V lost 6 bases and J 5 bases, leaving 13 bases between the germline ends. The CDR3 sequence is CASSQLGPYGYTF. CDR3 nucleotides: TGTGCCAGCAGCCAACTTGGCCCGTATGGCTACACCTTC.

J is TRBJ2-3 and V is TRBV9, with D perhaps matching TRBD2 (5 bases). Trimming cost V 0 bases and J 4 bases, with 12 bases left between them. The CDR3 consists of 15 residues. CDR1 is SGDLS, CDR2 YYNGEE, per germline. DNA of the CDR3: TGTGCCAGCAGCGTAGACGGGATTTTCGCAGATACGCAGTATTTT. It codes for CASSVDGIFADTQYF.

This chain joins TRBV25-1 and TRBJ1-1; D is possibly TRBD1 (5 bases). The V gene lost 5 bases and the J gene lost 0 bases, with 7 bases spanning the gap. Per germline, CDR1 MGHDK and CDR2 SYGVNS. CDR3 size: 13 residues. The CDR3 coding sequence is TGTGCCAGCAGTTTACAGGTGAACACTGAAGCTTTCTTT. It yields the protein CASSLQVNTEAFF.

Only one count was recorded for this clone. This chain connects TRBV27 to TRBJ2-2; 8 nucleotides match TRBD2. J gave up 5 bases and V 0 bases, and 8 bases lay outside the gene matches. The CDR3 spans 17 residues. Germline CDR1 reads MNHEY; CDR2 reads SMNVEV (reference sequence). The CDR3 region is CASSLSTGTRKTGELFF. The CDR3 DNA is TGTGCCAGCAGTTTATCCACCGGGACTAGAAAGACCGGGGAGCTGTTTTTT.

V usage is TRBV27 and J usage is TRBJ1-1; D is unresolved. Germline assignment: CDR1 MNHEY and CDR2 SMNVEV (reference sequence). Trimming pared 6 bases from V and 4 bases from J, leaving 12 bases between. This CDR3 spans 13 amino acids. CDR3 nucleotide sequence: TGTGCCAGCAGCCCGCCCGGGGTCACTGAAGCTTTCTTT. This sequence encodes CASSPPGVTEAFF.